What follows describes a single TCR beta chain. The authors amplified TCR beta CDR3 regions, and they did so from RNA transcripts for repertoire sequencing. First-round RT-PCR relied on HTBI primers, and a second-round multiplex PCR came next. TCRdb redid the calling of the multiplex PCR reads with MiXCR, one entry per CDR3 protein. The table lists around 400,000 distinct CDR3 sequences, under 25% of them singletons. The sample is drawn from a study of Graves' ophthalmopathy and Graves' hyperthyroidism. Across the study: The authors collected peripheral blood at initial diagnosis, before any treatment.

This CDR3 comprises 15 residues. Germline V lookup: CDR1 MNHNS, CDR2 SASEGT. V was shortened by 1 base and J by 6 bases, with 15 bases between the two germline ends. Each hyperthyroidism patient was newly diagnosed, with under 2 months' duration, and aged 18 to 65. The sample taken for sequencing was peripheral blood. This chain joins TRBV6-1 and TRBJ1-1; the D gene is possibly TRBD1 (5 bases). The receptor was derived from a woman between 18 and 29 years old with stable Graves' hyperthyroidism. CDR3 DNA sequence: TGTGCCAGCAGTGAAGTTCCCGGGGGTATTTCTGAAGCTTTCTTT. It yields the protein CASSEVPGGISEAFF.